Following are 32 T cell receptor beta chains from one sample sequenced in a study of preoperative IRX-2 immunotherapy in early breast cancer. Treatment meaning: preoperative locoregional IRX-2 cytokine immunotherapy. Sequenced by immunoSEQ multiplex PCR; TCRdb stores in-frame clones only, minus some. The table has roughly 34,000 clones, about nine tenths seen once. Sequencing used tumor tissue, obtained after IRX-2 immunotherapy. These receptors were taken from a human donor with breast cancer.

This clone was recorded a few times. The rearrangement links TRBV6-8 to TRBJ1-1, with D tentatively TRBD1 (6 bases). The CDR3 sequence is 14 residues long. V was pared by 7 bases and J by 1 base, with 13 bases between. Germline lookup yields CDR1 MNHGY and CDR2 SAAAGT. The CDR3 loop reads CASTMGRGNTEAFF. CDR3 nucleotide sequence: TGTGCCAGCACCATGGGCAGGGGGAACACTGAAGCTTTCTTT.

The rearrangement links TRBV10-2 to TRBJ2-1, with 7 nucleotides matching TRBD2. Trimming at V came to 2 bases and at J to 7 bases, leaving 5 bases not matched to a gene. The length of the CDR3 is 14 residues. Germline V CDR1 and CDR2: WSHSY, SAAADI. For the CDR3, the DNA is TGCGCCAGCAGTGAGCCAGGACTAGAGAATGAGCAGTTCTTC. It codes for CASSEPGLENEQFF.

The sample holds a few counts of this clone. The rearrangement joins TRBV11-3 to TRBJ1-3, with a possible D match to TRBD1 (6 bases). V was clipped by 5 bases and J by 4 bases, with 15 bases between them. CDR1 and CDR2 (germline): SGHNT, YENEEA. The CDR3 contains 15 residues. This chain's CDR3 is CASSLGGTMGNTIYF. The CDR3 DNA sequence: TGTGCCAGCAGCCTTGGGGGGACAATGGGAAACACCATATATTTT.

The chain recombines TRBV30 with TRBJ2-7, with D possibly called TRBD1 or TRBD2 (6 bases each). Germline assignment: CDR1 GTSNPN and CDR2 SVGIG (reference sequence). The V gene lost 2 bases and the J gene lost 7 bases, with 15 bases spanning the gap. This CDR3 contains 13 residues. The CDR3: CAWSKGVAGEQYV. The CDR3 bases are TGTGCCTGGAGTAAGGGGGTTGCGGGGGAGCAGTACGTC.

As to this clone: Sequence at one end of the junction differs from germline and may be a read error. The chain employs TRBV14 and TRBJ2-3; 13 bases align to TRBD2. The CDR3 is made up of 14 amino acids. Germline assignment: CDR1 SGHDN and CDR2 FVKESK. The DNA for the CDR3 is TGTACCAGCAGCCCCGGGACTAGCGGGAATCGTCAGTATTTT. Its protein product is CTSSPGTSGNRQYF.

V is TRBV23-1 and J is TRBJ1-4; weak D call: TRBD1 (6 bases). TRBV23-1 qualifies as an ORF whose function is uncertain. The germline V and J ends were trimmed by 6 bases and 7 bases, with 24 bases remaining between them. The CDR3 loop spans 17 amino acids. This CDR3 reads CASSQDRHRGGVEKLFF. In DNA, the CDR3 is TGCGCCAGCAGCCAAGATCGTCACCGAGGGGGAGTTGAAAAACTGTTTTTT.

This clone was found once. The J gene is TRBJ2-4, the V gene TRBV6-8; D remains unclear. Per the germline V gene, CDR1 is MNHGY and CDR2 is SAAAGT. The CDR3 extends over 16 amino acids. Trimming took off 8 bases at V and 0 bases at J, with 17 bases between the two ends. The CDR3 is CASSPDLERAKNIQYF. In DNA form, the CDR3 reads TGTGCCAGCTCCCCCGACCTGGAGCGAGCCAAAAACATTCAGTACTTC.

This clone has a handful of counts. The chain recombines TRBV6-8 with TRBJ2-5; 8 bases map to TRBD2. Germline trimming cut 2 bases from V and 1 base from J; bases unmatched to any gene: 6. This CDR3 is 16 amino acids long. Germline V gene lookup returns CDR1 MNHGY and CDR2 SAAAGT. This CDR3 is CASSYRAGEIQETQYF. The CDR3 coding sequence is TGTGCCAGCAGTTACAGAGCGGGGGAAATCCAAGAGACCCAGTACTTC.

The chain is built from TRBV19 and TRBJ2-1, with 12 positions matching TRBD2. CDR3 length: 15 amino acids. Germline-derived CDR1 and CDR2 are LNHDA and SQIVND (reference sequence). The V gene end was trimmed by 10 bases and the J gene end by 0 bases; junction bases not matched to a gene: 4. CDR3 region: CATKTSGSSYNEQFF. The CDR3 DNA sequence: TGTGCCACCAAGACTAGCGGGAGCTCCTACAATGAGCAGTTCTTC.

This clone was recorded a few times. The V and J genes are TRBV7-6 and TRBJ2-3; TRBD1 is a possible D gene (5 bases). Trimming pared 0 bases from V and 3 bases from J, leaving 10 bases between. The CDR3 length is 15 residues. In germline, CDR1 is SGHVS, CDR2 FNYEAQ. The CDR3 DNA follows: TGTGCCAGCAGCTTAGCACGAAAGGGGACAGATACGCAGTATTTT. Its protein product is CASSLARKGTDTQYF.

The chain carries TRBV11-3 and TRBJ2-6; 9 bases agree with TRBD1. Trimming at V came to 5 bases and at J to 4 bases, leaving 9 bases not matched to a gene. CDR3 size: 17 residues. Germline values: CDR1 SGHNT, CDR2 YENEEA. CDR3 protein: CASSQAPQGAGANVLTF. The CDR3 nucleotides are TGTGCCAGCAGCCAGGCTCCACAGGGGGCCGGGGCCAACGTCCTGACTTTC. Full variable domain (rest looked up from reference TRBV11-3 and TRBJ2-6): EAGVVQSPRYKIIEKKQPVAFWCNPISGHNTLYWYLQNLGQGPELLIRYENEEAVDDSQLPKDRFSAERLKGVDSTLKIQPAELGDSAVYLCASSQAPQGAGANVLTFGAGSRLTVL.

The sample holds one count of this clone. V gene TRBV6-8 combines with J gene TRBJ1-5; 9 positions match TRBD1. CDR1 is MNHGY and CDR2 is SAAAGT in the germline V gene. The CDR3 loop spans 17 amino acids. V lost 6 bases, J lost 4 bases, and 13 bases stayed unmatched. The CDR3 loop is CASRGQNGTGRNQPQHF. In nucleotides, the CDR3 is TGTGCCAGCAGAGGACAGAACGGGACAGGGCGGAATCAGCCCCAGCATTTT.

CDR3 protein: CASSLGGGTLEAFF. The DNA of the CDR3 is TGTGCCAGCAGCTTAGGAGGGGGTACCCTTGAAGCTTTCTTT. The chain has TRBV11-3 and TRBJ1-1; D perhaps matches TRBD1 (6 bases). The CDR3 sequence is 14 residues long. The germline V gene has CDR1 SGHNT and CDR2 YENEEA. V lost 1 base and J lost 7, with 13 bases in between.

The rearrangement joins TRBV18 to TRBJ2-7, with 7 nucleotides matching TRBD2. Per the germline V gene, CDR1 is KGHSH and CDR2 is LQKENI. The CDR3 loop spans 13 amino acids. V shed 9 bases and J 0 bases; nucleotides not matched to a gene: 5. The CDR3 coding sequence is TGTGCCAGGGGGGAGGGCTTCTCCTACGAGCAGTACGTC. Amino acid sequence: CARGEGFSYEQYV.

This chain connects TRBV18 to TRBJ2-1; no clear D. CDR3 length equals 14 residues. V shed 0 bases and J shed 5 bases, with 8 bases lying between them. Germline values: CDR1 KGHSH, CDR2 LQKENI. The CDR3, as DNA: TGTGCCAGCTCACCACCGCTAGGCCACAATGAGCAGTTCTTC. Amino acids: CASSPPLGHNEQFF.

This CDR3 reads CASSPGRETEAFF. The DNA for the CDR3 is TGTGCCAGCTCACCAGGGAGGGAAACTGAAGCTTTCTTT. This rearrangement joins TRBV18 to TRBJ1-1; unclear D gene. The CDR3 runs 13 residues. The germline gives CDR1 KGHSH, CDR2 LQKENI. The V and J ends lost 2 bases and 5 bases respectively, with 9 bases between them.

The chain links TRBV10-2 to TRBJ2-1; 7 nucleotides agree with TRBD1. This CDR3 has 13 amino acids. In germline, CDR1 is WSHSY, CDR2 SAAADI. With 6 bases clipped from V and 5 bases from J, the junction kept 4 bases outside the gene matches. The CDR3 is CASRGQTHNEQFF. The CDR3 region has the DNA TGCGCCAGCAGGGGACAGACACACAATGAGCAGTTCTTC.

The CDR3 nucleotides are TGTGCCAGCTCACCCGGGACAGGGGATCAGCCCCAGCATTTT. It translates to CASSPGTGDQPQHF. The V call is TRBV18, the J call TRBJ1-5; 10 bases fit TRBD1. V shed 3 bases and J 5 bases; nucleotides not matched to a gene: 1. The CDR3 consists of 14 residues. Germline V gives CDR1 KGHSH, CDR2 LQKENI.

This chain uses TRBV29-1 with TRBJ2-7; D ambiguous. Trimming shortened V by 1 base and J by 0 bases, and 10 bases separated the two germline ends. Germline loops: CDR1 SQVTM, CDR2 ANQGSEA. The CDR3 is 14 residues long. The chain's CDR3 is CSVEVTVPSYEQYF. CDR3 in DNA: TGCAGCGTTGAAGTAACAGTTCCCTCCTACGAGCAGTACTTC.

V usage is TRBV6-8 and J usage is TRBJ2-1; D might be TRBD2 (5 bases). CDR1 MNHGY and CDR2 SAAAGT come from the germline V gene. The CDR3 is made up of 13 amino acids. Deletions cut 8 bases from V and 4 bases from J, with 12 bases between. CDR3 loop: CASSRGPYNEQFF. CDR3 nucleotides: TGTGCCAGCTCCCGGGGTCCTTACAATGAGCAGTTCTTC.

The V gene is TRBV6-8, the J gene TRBJ1-1, with D possibly TRBD1 on 6 matching bases. The V end was cut by 2 bases, the J end by 0 bases, with 16 bases between. The CDR3 contains 17 residues. Germline CDR1 MNHGY, CDR2 SAAAGT. The CDR3 bases are TGTGCCAGCAGTTACGTAGCACTCGACAGGATGAACACTGAAGCTTTCTTT. It encodes CASSYVALDRMNTEAFF.

The chain carries TRBV6-8 and TRBJ1-5; the D is unclear. The CDR3 has 15 residues. V gave up 0 bases and J gave up 6 bases, with 12 bases separating them. Germline CDR1 and CDR2: MNHGY and SAAAGT. The chain's CDR3 is CASSYSNQHGQPQHF. In DNA form, the CDR3 reads TGTGCCAGCAGTTACTCGAATCAGCACGGTCAGCCCCAGCATTTT.

V is TRBV1 and J is TRBJ1-6; the table's D call of TRBD1 was not tested on the DNA. TRBV1 is shown as a pseudogene. The CDR3 is 14 amino acids. This CDR3 is CASSQEGINSPLHF. In DNA, the CDR3 is TGCGCCAGCAGCCAAGAGGGCATAAATTCACCCCTCCACTTT.

The chain combines TRBV19 with TRBJ1-4; D perhaps matches TRBD1 (5 bases). The V gene lost 7 bases and the J gene lost 0 bases, with 18 bases spanning the gap. The CDR3 loop spans 17 amino acids. CDR1 and CDR2 (germline): LNHDA, SQIVND (reference sequence). CDR3 sequence (DNA): TGTGCCAGTAACATTGGGACCTCCCCTGCAACTAATGAAAAACTGTTTTTT. Translation gives CASNIGTSPATNEKLFF.

CDR3 sequence (DNA): TGTGCCAGTAGTATACGCACCGGACGGGTGAACACTGAAGCTTTCTTT. The encoded protein is CASSIRTGRVNTEAFF. The rearrangement uses TRBV19 and TRBJ1-1; no clear D. This CDR3 has 16 residues. Looked up from germline, CDR1 is LNHDA and CDR2 is SQIVND (reference sequence). Trimming pared 2 bases from V and 0 bases from J, leaving 13 bases between.

J is TRBJ2-3 and V is TRBV19; D is ambiguous. Trimming left V 3 bases short and J 4 bases short, with 8 bases between. Germline CDR1 reads LNHDA; CDR2 reads SQIVND (reference sequence). The CDR3 is 13 amino acids. CDR3 coding DNA: TGTGCCAGTAGTATGGGATACGCAGATACGCAGTATTTT. This translates into CASSMGYADTQYF. Complete variable domain (other parts from reference TRBV19 and TRBJ2-3): DGGITQSPKYLFRKEGQNVTLSCEQNLNHDAMYWYRQDPGQGLRLIYYSQIVNDFQKGDIAEGYSVSREKKESFPLTVTSAQKNPTAFYLCASSMGYADTQYFGPGTRLTVL.

V usage is TRBV11-3 and J usage is TRBJ1-1, with 8 nucleotides matching TRBD1. CDR3 size: 14 residues. Germline CDR1 SGHNT, CDR2 YENEEA. V was pared by 1 base and J by 5 bases, with 3 bases of the junction left unmatched. CDR3 coding DNA: TGTGCCAGCAGCTTAGGGACAGGGCGGACTGAAGCTTTCTTT. It encodes CASSLGTGRTEAFF.

The chain joins TRBV11-3 to TRBJ1-1, with D possibly TRBD1 on 6 matching bases. Trimming stripped 7 bases from V and 6 bases from J, with 27 bases between. Germline-derived CDR1 and CDR2 are SGHNT and YENEEA. The CDR3 contains 17 residues. The CDR3 here is CASIQQGSLLGNAEAFF. CDR3 DNA sequence: TGTGCCAGCATCCAACAGGGTTCCTTGCTGGGTAATGCTGAAGCTTTCTTT.

CDR3 nucleotide sequence: TGTGCCAGCAGCCCTGCTTATGGTTCAGCGGGGGCCTCTGGGACCCAGTACTTC. It specifies CASSPAYGSAGASGTQYF. V is TRBV7-1 and J is TRBJ2-5, with 8 bases lining up with TRBD2. TRBV7-1 is recorded as an ORF, its role being uncertain. The CDR3 loop spans 18 amino acids. V dropped 5 bases and J dropped 7; count of bases not matched to a gene: 21.

This clone has just one count. V gene TRBV5-1 combines with J gene TRBJ1-1; D unresolved. The CDR3 is 14 residues long. Germline CDR1 is SGHRS and CDR2 is YFSETQ. V was cut by 0 bases and J by 5 bases, with 11 bases left in between. The CDR3: CASSLEEGKTEAFF. The CDR3 nucleotides are TGCGCCAGCAGCTTGGAGGAGGGCAAGACTGAAGCTTTCTTT.

The rearrangement joins TRBV7-6 to TRBJ1-3, with 7 bases matching TRBD1. This CDR3 comprises 14 residues. The ends lost 5 bases at V and 1 base at J; junction bases unmatched: 2. Germline values: CDR1 SGHVS, CDR2 FNYEAQ. The CDR3 loop is CASSRDSSGNTIYF. The DNA of the CDR3 is TGTGCCAGCAGCAGGGACAGTTCTGGAAACACCATATATTTT.

This clone was detected once. The chain combines TRBV5-1 with TRBJ1-4; TRBD1 matches at 7 bases. Germline trimming cut 4 bases from V and 8 bases from J; bases unmatched to any gene: 8. The CDR3 length is 14 residues. Germline assignment: CDR1 SGHRS and CDR2 YFSETQ. CDR3 sequence reads: CASSRGGSGEKLFF. CDR3 nucleotides: TGCGCCAGCAGCAGAGGGGGCTCCGGGGAAAAACTGTTTTTT.